This is a list of T cell receptor beta chains from one sample in a study of blood T cell repertoires in COVID-19. Assay used: immunoSEQ multiplex PCR; TCRdb lists only in-frame clones, some missing. The repertoire holds over 350,000 clones, with around nine tenths as singletons. The sequencing input was peripheral blood. The receptors shown here come from a woman aged 25 to 39 with acute or convalescent COVID-19. Both conserved end residues are part of each CDR3. The D gene is left open where the match is weak. Only part of the rows carry a size: once, few, many, or a class if the clone is expanded.

V gene	D gene	J gene	clone size	CDR3 DNA	CDR3 protein
TRBV12-3/TRBV12-4	-	TRBJ2-5	-	TGTGCCAGCAGTGGGAGAATCAAAGAGACCCAGTACTTC	CASSGRIKETQYF
TRBV10-3	TRBD1	TRBJ1-5	-	TGTGCCATCAGGGCCACAGGGGATCAGCCCCAGCATTTT	CAIRATGDQPQHF
TRBV3-1/TRBV3-2	TRBD2	TRBJ2-5	-	TGTGCCAGCTTCCAGCGGGGGGGCACGGAGACCCAGTACTTC	CASFQRGGTETQYF
TRBV2	TRBD1	TRBJ2-1	-	TGTGCCAGCAGCGCCGGGACAGGGTTTTCAGTCCACAATGAGCAGTTCTTC	CASSAGTGFSVHNEQFF
TRBV19	-	TRBJ1-3	-	TGTGCCAGTAGTAGGGCCACCGCTGGAAACACCATATATTTT	CASSRATAGNTIYF
TRBV6-1	TRBD2	TRBJ2-7	-	TGTGCCAGCAGTGAATTGGGCGGGGGGTTCTCCTACGAGCAGTACTTC	CASSELGGGFSYEQYF
TRBV7-9	TRBD2	TRBJ2-1	-	TGTGCCAGCAGCTTAGTGGTGCGGGGGGTTAATGAGCAGTTCTTC	CASSLVVRGVNEQFF
TRBV19	-	TRBJ1-6	-	TGTGCCAGTAGGAGGGGGTCCAATAATTCACCCCTCCACTTT	CASRRGSNNSPLHF
TRBV9	-	TRBJ1-2	-	TGTGCCAGCAGCCCTAGAGGGACAAGAAGAACTAACTATGGCTACACCTTC	CASSPRGTRRTNYGYTF
TRBV5-1	TRBD2	TRBJ2-1	-	TGCGCCAGCAGCTCTTGGGGAGCGGGGGGGCTTAATGAGCAGTTCTTC	CASSSWGAGGLNEQFF
TRBV29-1	TRBD2	TRBJ2-5	-	TGCAGCGTTGTGGACGGGGGGCAAGAGACCCAGTACTTC	CSVVDGGQETQYF
TRBV11-2	TRBD1	TRBJ2-2	-	TGTGCCAGCAGCTTAGCTGGAACAGGGGGAACCGGGGAGCTGTTTTTT	CASSLAGTGGTGELFF
TRBV9	TRBD2	TRBJ2-5	-	TGTGCCAGCAGCCCCTATAAACTAGCGGGGGGGACCCAGTACTTC	CASSPYKLAGGTQYF
TRBV30	-	TRBJ1-2	-	TGTGCCTGGAGTAAAGGTCCGGCGGGTGGCTACACCTTC	CAWSKGPAGGYTF
TRBV7-2	-	TRBJ1-1	-	TGTGCCAGCAGCCCACAGGTCGAAGCTTTCTTT	CASSPQVEAFF
TRBV5-1	TRBD1	TRBJ2-1	-	TGCGCCAGCAGCTCGACCTCCGGGACAGGCAATGAGCAGTTCTTC	CASSSTSGTGNEQFF
TRBV4-1	-	TRBJ1-2	-	TGCGCCAGCAGCCAGGTCGGGCGGGGAAATGGCTACACCTTC	CASSQVGRGNGYTF
TRBV9	TRBD1	TRBJ2-1	-	TGTGCCAGCAGCGGAGGGGACAGGGTTAGGAATGAGCAGTTCTTC	CASSGGDRVRNEQFF
TRBV5-5	TRBD1	TRBJ2-6	-	TGTGCCAGCAGCTTGATTTGGGGACAGGGCCTCTCTGGGGCCAACGTCCTGACTTTC	CASSLIWGQGLSGANVLTF
TRBV24-1	TRBD1	TRBJ2-1	-	TGTGCCACCAGTGATCCGACAGGGGGACAAGGCTCCTACAATGAGCAGTTCTTC	CATSDPTGGQGSYNEQFF
TRBV29-1	-	TRBJ1-1	once	TGCAGCGTTGAAGATCTTAAGGAGACCATGAACACTGAAGCTTTCTTT	CSVEDLKETMNTEAFF
TRBV13	-	TRBJ2-3	-	TGTGCCAGCAGCCCGCGGGGGCCAGATACGCAGTATTTT	CASSPRGPDTQYF
TRBV6-6	TRBD1	TRBJ1-5	many	TGTGCCAGCAGTAGATCGGGACAGGGACATAGCAATCAGCCCCAGCATTTT	CASSRSGQGHSNQPQHF
TRBV29-1	TRBD1	TRBJ2-3	-	TGCAGCGGTAGACAGGGCGGCACAGATACGCAGTATTTT	CSGRQGGTDTQYF
TRBV6-5	-	TRBJ1-6	-	TGTGCCAGCAGTTACGACGGGAGGGGAAATTCACCCCTCCACTTT	CASSYDGRGNSPLHF
TRBV6-5	-	TRBJ1-5	-	TGTGCCAGCAGCCCCAGGGGAAACAATCAGCCCCAGCATTTT	CASSPRGNNQPQHF
TRBV6-5	TRBD1	TRBJ2-7	-	TGTGCCAGCAGTTACGTTTCCGGGACAGGTCCCTACGAGCAGTACTTC	CASSYVSGTGPYEQYF
TRBV5-5	-	TRBJ2-3	-	TGTGCCAGCAGCTTGGCCCCTATAGATACGCAGTATTTT	CASSLAPIDTQYF
TRBV11-2	-	TRBJ2-7	-	TGTGCCAGCAGCTTAGGGGCGGGGTACGAGCAGTACTTC	CASSLGAGYEQYF
TRBV10-1	-	TRBJ2-3	-	TGCGCCAGCAGTGACAGAGATACGCAGTATTTT	CASSDRDTQYF
TRBV2	-	TRBJ1-2	-	TGTGCCAGCAGTGTTGAGGTCGACTTC	CASSVEVDF
TRBV28	TRBD1	TRBJ1-2	-	TGTGCCAGCAGTCGACAGGGGGCCCTCGTTTCCTATGGCTACACCTTC	CASSRQGALVSYGYTF
TRBV7-6	TRBD2	TRBJ2-1	-	TGTGCCAGCAGCTTAGTTAGCGGGGGGGCTGTCGATGAGCAGTTCTTC	CASSLVSGGAVDEQFF
TRBV2	TRBD2	TRBJ2-1	-	TGTGCCAGCACCCTCCTAGCGGGGGCCGACAATGAGCAGTTCTTC	CASTLLAGADNEQFF
TRBV30	-	TRBJ2-5	-	TGTGCCTGGAGTATTTGGCAGGGAGAGACCCAGTACTTC	CAWSIWQGETQYF
TRBV18	TRBD1	TRBJ2-7	-	TGTGCCAGCTCACCTAGACAGGGGTCCTACGAGCAGTACTTC	CASSPRQGSYEQYF
TRBV15	TRBD1	TRBJ2-2	many	TGTGCCACCAGCAGAGATTACAGGGGTACCGGGGAGCTGTTTTTT	CATSRDYRGTGELFF
TRBV5-6	TRBD1	TRBJ2-7	-	TGTGCCACCAATAGACAGGGGGGATACGAGCAGTACTTC	CATNRQGGYEQYF
TRBV5-6	-	TRBJ2-5	-	TGTGCCAGCAGCTTGGACAGGGAGCGATTCAAACAAGAGACCCAGTACTTC	CASSLDRERFKQETQYF
TRBV27	TRBD1	TRBJ2-7	-	TGTGCCAGCATGCCCCAGGGGACAGCCGACTACGAGCAGTACTTC	CASMPQGTADYEQYF
TRBV5-6	-	TRBJ2-2	-	TGTGCCAGCAGCTTGGTCACTTCAACCGGGGAGCTGTTTTTT	CASSLVTSTGELFF
TRBV5-1	-	TRBJ2-5	-	TGCGCCAGCTCGGCGGAAGAGACCCAGTACTTC	CASSAEETQYF
TRBV5-1	TRBD1	TRBJ2-2	-	TGCGCCAGCAGCCCGGGACAGGTGAACACCGGGGAGCTGTTTTTT	CASSPGQVNTGELFF
TRBV5-6	-	TRBJ2-7	-	TGTGCCAGCAGCTTGACAGGGATTCACGAGCAGTACTTC	CASSLTGIHEQYF
TRBV5-6	TRBD1	TRBJ1-5	-	TGTGCCAGCAGCTTGTGGGGGACAGCTAGCAATCAGCCCCAGCATTTT	CASSLWGTASNQPQHF
TRBV11-2	TRBD1	TRBJ2-7	-	TGTGCCAGCAGCCCCCGGACAGGGTACGAGCAGTACTTC	CASSPRTGYEQYF
TRBV7-9	TRBD2	TRBJ2-1	-	TGTGCCAGCAGCTTAGTGGAATATACTAGCGGGTACAATGAGCAGTTCTTC	CASSLVEYTSGYNEQFF
TRBV6-5	-	TRBJ2-7	-	TGTGCCAGCAGTTACCGCCCCTTGGGAGCCTACGAGCAGTACTTC	CASSYRPLGAYEQYF
TRBV19	-	TRBJ2-2	-	TGTGCCAGTAGTATTCGGGCGGGGCTCGTCCCCGGGGAGCTGTTTTTT	CASSIRAGLVPGELFF
TRBV11-2	TRBD2	TRBJ2-3	-	TGTGCCAGCAGCGGGGGGGATTATACGCAGTATTTT	CASSGGDYTQYF
TRBV21-1	-	TRBJ2-7	-	TGTGCCAGCAGCCCTCACAGACAGGGGCCCTCCTACGAGCAGTACTTC	CASSPHRQGPSYEQYF